This TCR beta chain originates from a study of blood T cell repertoires in COVID-19. At the level of the study: Acute and convalescent COVID-19 samples came from the United States, Italy and Spain. T cells, B-cell-depleted T cells, or PBMCs provided the cDNA or gDNA that served as material.

Authors' methods: Estimated nucleated cell counts came from reference gene primer amplification. Generated by immunoSEQ multiplex PCR, the TCRdb table keeps only in-frame clones and is missing some. That table supplies the V and J calls and clone size; D and trimming were determined from the DNA. There are around 230,000 clones in the sample; 81% occur only once, and approximately 8% lies in the top ten. Germline loops: CDR1 SGHRS, CDR2 YFSETQ. CDR3 length: 14 residues. Deletions cut 4 bases from V and 6 bases from J, with 14 bases between. This TCR derives from a woman older than 75 with acute or convalescent COVID-19. The sequenced material came from peripheral blood. The rearrangement uses TRBV5-1 and TRBJ1-5, with D perhaps TRBD1 (5 bases). The CDR3 reads CASSPENQGQPQHF. The CDR3 bases are TGCGCCAGCAGCCCCGAGAATCAGGGTCAGCCCCAGCATTTT.